The table lists the clone carrying this T cell receptor (beta chain) with a few counts. This record belongs to a study of regulatory T cells in long-lasting Graves disease. Arm-PCR of CDR3 regions with iRepertoire HTBI primers generated TCR beta libraries. Each CDR3 protein gets one entry after TCRdb re-called the multiplex PCR reads with MiXCR. The table lists roughly 610,000 distinct CDR3 sequences, roughly 15% of them singletons. Time point noted: newly diagnosed GD, antithyroid drugs for less than 3 months. Scientists built the TCR library using RNA that was extracted from PBMCs. Deletions cut 0 bases from V and 4 bases from J, with 11 bases between. This CDR3 comprises 15 residues. Germline CDR1 reads SGHNT; CDR2 reads YYREEE (reference sequence). These records were also assigned to another study, of T cells in Graves' hyperthyroidism and ophthalmopathy.

The receptor was derived from a woman aged 25 to 45 with Graves disease. The material sequenced was peripheral blood mononuclear cells (PBMCs), taken at new diagnosis, from a patient treated with antithyroid drugs. This rearrangement joins TRBV5-4 to TRBJ1-3, with D hard to call. CDR3 bases: TGTGCCAGCAGCTTGGACCTCCTCGGGGGAAACACCATATATTTT. It codes for CASSLDLLGGNTIYF.